The 5 T cell receptor beta chains below all came from one sample that was sequenced in a study of control samples from healthy donors and cancer patients. Generated by immunoSEQ multiplex PCR, the TCRdb table keeps only in-frame clones and is missing some. Of under 150,000 clones in the sample, about 87% are singletons; the top ten hold around 3.4%. Sequencing was performed on blood. These receptors all stem from a man between 35 and 55 years old in good health.

This chain uses TRBV30 with TRBJ2-3; tentative D call: TRBD1 (6 bases). Trimming shortened V by 7 bases and J by 0 bases, and 17 bases separated the two germline ends. Germline CDR1 GTSNPN, CDR2 SVGIG (reference sequence). This CDR3 is 15 amino acids long. Here the CDR3 reads CAFLIFRGSTDTQYF. As DNA, the CDR3 is TGTGCCTTCTTAATTTTCAGGGGAAGCACAGATACGCAGTATTTT.

This clone was counted only a few times. The chain employs TRBV10-3 and TRBJ2-3; 9 bases line up with TRBD2. CDR1 ENHRY and CDR2 SYGVKD come from the germline V gene. The V gene end was trimmed by 6 bases and the J gene end by 5 bases; junction bases not matched to a gene: 9. The CDR3 is 15 amino acids. The CDR3 bases are TGTGCCATCAGCGCGGCGGGGGGGCCGGGAGATACGCAGTATTTT. Protein: CAISAAGGPGDTQYF.

The chain uses TRBV5-5 and TRBJ1-2, with 7 bases identical to TRBD1. Germline V lookup: CDR1 SGHKS, CDR2 YYEKEE (reference sequence). The CDR3 runs to 15 residues. Germline trimming cut 1 base from V and 5 bases from J; bases unmatched to any gene: 8. The CDR3 nucleotides are TGTGCCAGCAGCTTGACAGGGGCGGACACGTATGGCTACACCTTC. Its translation is CASSLTGADTYGYTF.

This clone was recorded a few times. The J gene is TRBJ2-7, the V gene TRBV10-1; 7 nucleotides align to TRBD1. This CDR3 has 13 residues. Losses at the gene ends were 6 bases for V and 2 bases for J; bases not matched to a gene: 4. Germline CDR1 WNHNN, CDR2 SYGVQD (reference sequence). CDR3 nucleotide sequence: TGCGCCAGCAGCCGACAGGGACCCTACGAGCAGTACTTC. This gives the protein CASSRQGPYEQYF.

This chain uses TRBV6-5 with TRBJ1-2, with D hard to call. Germline values: CDR1 MNHEY, CDR2 SVGAGI. V lost 4 bases, J lost 2 bases, and 8 bases lay in between. The CDR3 loop spans 13 amino acids. This CDR3 is CASSLKGNYGYTF. CDR3 coding DNA: TGTGCCAGCAGTTTGAAAGGGAACTATGGCTACACCTTC.